These T cell receptor beta chains were read from a single sample in a study of circulating and synovial CD4+ cells in juvenile arthritis. This table comes from immunoSEQ multiplex PCR, and its TCRdb copy is limited to in-frame clones, with some not included. Counted here are around 32,000 clones, roughly 96% occurring once; the ten biggest clones make up approximately 0.68%. Material for sequencing was CD4+ T cells from blood. The receptors shown here come from a human donor with juvenile idiopathic arthritis. CDR3s include the opening cysteine and the closing phenylalanine or tryptophan. A D gene is named only where the DNA matches it firmly. Not every row has a clone size; where given, it reads once, few, many or a size class.

J gene: TRBJ2-1; clone size: few; V gene: TRBV19; D gene: TRBD1; CDR3 protein: CASRKGQGATGEQFF; CDR3 DNA: TGTGCCAGCCGGAAGGGACAGGGGGCGACCGGTGAGCAGTTCTTC
J gene: TRBJ2-1; clone size: -; V gene: TRBV5-4; D gene: TRBD2; CDR3 protein: CASSRGLAGGYNEQFF; CDR3 DNA: TGTGCCAGCAGCCGGGGCCTAGCGGGAGGATACAATGAGCAGTTCTTC
J gene: TRBJ1-5; clone size: -; V gene: TRBV2; D gene: -; CDR3 protein: CASSEWQGPLDQPQHF; CDR3 DNA: TGTGCCAGCAGTGAATGGCAGGGGCCTCTGGATCAGCCCCAGCATTTT
J gene: TRBJ1-1; clone size: -; V gene: TRBV5-1; D gene: TRBD1; CDR3 protein: CASSLVRDRRDEYAFF; CDR3 DNA: TGCGCCAGCAGCTTGGTCCGGGACAGGCGAGATGAATATGCTTTCTTT
J gene: TRBJ2-7; clone size: -; V gene: TRBV5-1; D gene: TRBD2; CDR3 protein: CASNTRGGGNEQYF; CDR3 DNA: TGCGCCAGCAACACGCGGGGGGGAGGCAACGAGCAGTACTTC
J gene: TRBJ2-5; clone size: -; V gene: TRBV11-2; D gene: TRBD2; CDR3 protein: CASSFKTSGGTLQETQYF; CDR3 DNA: TGTGCCAGCAGCTTTAAAACTAGCGGGGGGACACTACAAGAGACCCAGTACTTC
J gene: TRBJ1-6; clone size: -; V gene: TRBV7-2; D gene: TRBD1; CDR3 protein: CASSLVTGTDNSPLHF; CDR3 DNA: TGTGCCAGCAGCCTAGTAACCGGGACAGATAATTCACCCCTCCACTTT
J gene: TRBJ1-4; clone size: once; V gene: TRBV7-9; D gene: TRBD1; CDR3 protein: CASSRVQGAATNEKLFF; CDR3 DNA: TGTGCCAGCAGCCGCGTGCAGGGGGCGGCAACTAATGAAAAACTGTTTTTT
J gene: TRBJ2-1; clone size: -; V gene: TRBV14; D gene: -; CDR3 protein: CASSPSGDGKQFF; CDR3 DNA: TGTGCCAGCAGCCCTTCGGGGGACGGTAAGCAGTTCTTC
J gene: TRBJ2-7; clone size: -; V gene: TRBV4-3; D gene: -; CDR3 protein: CASSRGPGNYEQYF; CDR3 DNA: TGCGCCAGCAGCCGGGGGCCAGGGAACTACGAGCAGTACTTC
J gene: TRBJ2-3; clone size: once; V gene: TRBV5-6; D gene: -; CDR3 protein: CASSFYTGGTDTQYF; CDR3 DNA: TGTGCCAGCAGCTTTTACACTGGAGGTACAGATACGCAGTATTTT
J gene: TRBJ2-3; clone size: -; V gene: TRBV7-2; D gene: TRBD2; CDR3 protein: CASSLGRLAGGADTQYF; CDR3 DNA: TGTGCCAGCAGCCTGGGGAGATTAGCGGGGGGTGCAGATACGCAGTATTTT
J gene: TRBJ2-4; clone size: -; V gene: TRBV7-2; D gene: TRBD2; CDR3 protein: CASSSLAGAFKNIQYF; CDR3 DNA: TGTGCCAGCAGCTCGTTAGCGGGGGCCTTCAAAAACATTCAGTACTTC
J gene: TRBJ1-6; clone size: -; V gene: TRBV2; D gene: -; CDR3 protein: CASSEDRVPSSPLHF; CDR3 DNA: TGTGCCAGCAGTGAAGACAGGGTTCCTAGCTCCCCCCTCCACTTT
J gene: TRBJ2-3; clone size: -; V gene: TRBV5-6; D gene: TRBD1; CDR3 protein: CASSLVTGSTDTRYF; CDR3 DNA: TGTGCCAGCAGCTTGGTGACAGGGAGCACAGATACGCGGTATTTT
J gene: TRBJ2-6; clone size: -; V gene: TRBV19; D gene: -; CDR3 protein: CASSPFAGANVLTF; CDR3 DNA: TGTGCCAGTTCCCCCTTTGCTGGGGCCAACGTCCTGACTTTC
J gene: TRBJ2-1; clone size: -; V gene: TRBV25-1; D gene: -; CDR3 protein: CASSELGQYNEQFF; CDR3 DNA: TGTGCCAGCAGTGAATTAGGACAGTACAATGAGCAGTTCTTC
J gene: TRBJ1-1; clone size: -; V gene: TRBV7-2; D gene: -; CDR3 protein: CASRRATEAFF; CDR3 DNA: TGTGCCAGCAGGAGGGCCACTGAAGCTTTCTTT
J gene: TRBJ1-2; clone size: -; V gene: TRBV5-1; D gene: -; CDR3 protein: CASSFIMPRSELYGYTF; CDR3 DNA: TGCGCCAGCAGCTTCATCATGCCCCGAAGCGAATTATATGGCTACACCTTC
J gene: TRBJ2-2; clone size: -; V gene: TRBV6-1; D gene: -; CDR3 protein: CASSERRRGRTGELFF; CDR3 DNA: TGTGCCAGCAGTGAACGGCGGAGGGGGCGCACCGGGGAGCTGTTTTTT
J gene: TRBJ1-3; clone size: once; V gene: TRBV5-6; D gene: -; CDR3 protein: CASSFEGRNTIYF; CDR3 DNA: TGTGCCAGCAGCTTCGAGGGCAGAAACACCATATATTTT
J gene: TRBJ2-7; clone size: -; V gene: TRBV5-1; D gene: TRBD2; CDR3 protein: CASTQRGASYEQYF; CDR3 DNA: TGCGCCAGCACTCAGCGGGGGGCCTCCTACGAGCAGTACTTC
J gene: TRBJ2-6; clone size: -; V gene: TRBV27; D gene: -; CDR3 protein: CASSLGRGSGANVLTF; CDR3 DNA: TGTGCCAGCAGTTTAGGGCGGGGATCTGGGGCCAACGTCCTGACTTTC
J gene: TRBJ2-5; clone size: -; V gene: TRBV6-5; D gene: -; CDR3 protein: CASSQQGVWETQYF; CDR3 DNA: TGTGCCAGCAGTCAACAGGGAGTGTGGGAGACCCAGTACTTC
J gene: TRBJ2-3; clone size: -; V gene: TRBV11-2; D gene: TRBD2; CDR3 protein: CASSSIRAGGPDTQYF; CDR3 DNA: TGTGCCAGCAGCTCCATCCGAGCGGGGGGGCCAGATACGCAGTATTTT
J gene: TRBJ1-1; clone size: -; V gene: TRBV11-2; D gene: -; CDR3 protein: CASSLAPGNTEAFF; CDR3 DNA: TGTGCCAGCAGCTTAGCCCCAGGGAACACTGAAGCTTTCTTT
J gene: TRBJ2-3; clone size: -; V gene: TRBV11-3; D gene: TRBD2; CDR3 protein: CASSRNSGGPTDTQYF; CDR3 DNA: TGTGCCAGCAGTCGTAATAGCGGGGGACCCACAGATACGCAGTATTTT
J gene: TRBJ1-2; clone size: -; V gene: TRBV7-3; D gene: -; CDR3 protein: CASSLETGYGYTF; CDR3 DNA: TGTGCCAGCAGCTTGGAAACAGGCTATGGCTACACCTTC
J gene: TRBJ2-3; clone size: -; V gene: TRBV5-5; D gene: -; CDR3 protein: CASSLGQGGWGLATDTQYF; CDR3 DNA: TGTGCCAGCAGCTTGGGGCAGGGAGGTTGGGGTCTAGCAACAGATACGCAGTATTTT
J gene: TRBJ1-2; clone size: -; V gene: TRBV28; D gene: TRBD1; CDR3 protein: CASSSPGQGNYGYTF; CDR3 DNA: TGTGCCAGCAGTTCTCCGGGACAGGGGAACTATGGCTACACCTTC
J gene: TRBJ2-3; clone size: -; V gene: TRBV10-3; D gene: TRBD2; CDR3 protein: CAISESASGRPDTQYF; CDR3 DNA: TGTGCCATCAGTGAGTCTGCTAGCGGGAGGCCAGATACGCAGTATTTT
J gene: TRBJ2-7; clone size: -; V gene: TRBV7-2; D gene: -; CDR3 protein: CASSSTYEQYF; CDR3 DNA: TGTGCCAGCAGCTCCACCTACGAGCAGTACTTC
J gene: TRBJ2-7; clone size: -; V gene: TRBV19; D gene: TRBD1; CDR3 protein: CASSTRDSYEQYF; CDR3 DNA: TGTGCCAGTAGTACCCGGGACAGTTACGAGCAGTACTTC
J gene: TRBJ2-5; clone size: -; V gene: TRBV2; D gene: TRBD1; CDR3 protein: CASITGQGTETQYF; CDR3 DNA: TGTGCCAGCATAACGGGACAGGGGACGGAGACCCAGTACTTC
J gene: TRBJ1-3; clone size: -; V gene: TRBV5-1; D gene: -; CDR3 protein: CASSLSSGNSGNTIYF; CDR3 DNA: TGCGCCAGCAGCTTGTCCTCGGGGAACTCTGGAAACACCATATATTTT
J gene: TRBJ2-5; clone size: -; V gene: TRBV9; D gene: TRBD2; CDR3 protein: CASSVQTSGQETQYF; CDR3 DNA: TGTGCCAGCAGCGTCCAGACTAGCGGCCAAGAGACCCAGTACTTC
J gene: TRBJ1-6; clone size: -; V gene: TRBV25-1; D gene: -; CDR3 protein: CASSEAIAYNSPLHF; CDR3 DNA: TGTGCCAGCAGTGAAGCAATCGCCTATAATTCCCCCCTCCACTTT
J gene: TRBJ2-7; clone size: -; V gene: TRBV5-1; D gene: TRBD2; CDR3 protein: CASSRTQLAGGTYEQYF; CDR3 DNA: TGCGCCAGCAGCAGAACTCAACTAGCGGGAGGCACATACGAGCAGTACTTC
J gene: TRBJ2-5; clone size: -; V gene: TRBV5-1; D gene: TRBD1; CDR3 protein: CASKRGQGVETQYF; CDR3 DNA: TGCGCCAGCAAAAGAGGGCAGGGGGTCGAGACCCAGTACTTC
J gene: TRBJ1-4; clone size: once; V gene: TRBV6-5; D gene: -; CDR3 protein: CASSYGGSNEKLFF; CDR3 DNA: TGTGCCAGCAGTTACGGGGGCTCTAATGAAAAACTGTTTTTT
J gene: TRBJ2-7; clone size: -; V gene: TRBV19; D gene: -; CDR3 protein: CASSPQGWHYEQYF; CDR3 DNA: TGTGCCAGTAGTCCACAGGGTTGGCACTACGAGCAGTACTTC
J gene: TRBJ1-5; clone size: -; V gene: TRBV6-5; D gene: TRBD1; CDR3 protein: CASSRAGTEHQPQHF; CDR3 DNA: TGTGCCAGCAGTCGGGCCGGGACAGAACATCAGCCCCAGCATTTT
J gene: TRBJ1-1; clone size: -; V gene: TRBV5-1; D gene: TRBD1; CDR3 protein: CASSKDRGNTEAFF; CDR3 DNA: TGCGCCAGCAGCAAGGACAGGGGGAACACTGAAGCTTTCTTT
J gene: TRBJ1-4; clone size: -; V gene: TRBV19; D gene: -; CDR3 protein: CASSRHIRDTLSGEKLFF; CDR3 DNA: TGTGCCAGTAGTCGCCACATCCGGGACACCCTATCGGGGGAAAAACTGTTTTTT
J gene: TRBJ1-5; clone size: -; V gene: TRBV15; D gene: -; CDR3 protein: CATSVNADQPQHF; CDR3 DNA: TGTGCCACCAGCGTAAACGCAGATCAGCCCCAGCATTTT
J gene: TRBJ2-7; clone size: -; V gene: TRBV27; D gene: TRBD1; CDR3 protein: CASSLIPGQGGLEQYF; CDR3 DNA: TGTGCCAGCAGTCTCATTCCGGGACAGGGAGGACTTGAGCAGTACTTC
J gene: TRBJ2-7; clone size: -; V gene: TRBV5-4; D gene: TRBD1; CDR3 protein: CASSLGLGQGAPQYF; CDR3 DNA: TGTGCCAGCAGCTTGGGTCTGGGACAGGGGGCCCCCCAGTACTTC
J gene: TRBJ2-7; clone size: -; V gene: TRBV25-1; D gene: TRBD2; CDR3 protein: CASSDDIGGGEQYF; CDR3 DNA: TGTGCCAGCAGTGATGATATCGGGGGGGGCGAGCAGTACTTC
J gene: TRBJ2-3; clone size: -; V gene: TRBV7-8; D gene: TRBD2; CDR3 protein: CASSLRGSGTSGRALRTDTQYF; CDR3 DNA: TGTGCCAGCAGCTTAAGAGGTAGCGGGACTAGCGGGAGGGCCTTACGCACAGATACGCAGTATTTT
J gene: TRBJ2-3; clone size: -; V gene: TRBV19; D gene: -; CDR3 protein: CASSLGLLDTQYF; CDR3 DNA: TGTGCCAGTAGTCTCGGTTTACTGGATACGCAGTATTTT
J gene: TRBJ2-3; clone size: once; V gene: TRBV10-3; D gene: TRBD2; CDR3 protein: CAISESSSGDQTDTQYF; CDR3 DNA: TGTGCCATCAGTGAGTCGAGTAGCGGGGACCAGACAGATACGCAGTATTTT
J gene: TRBJ2-2; clone size: -; V gene: TRBV18; D gene: TRBD1; CDR3 protein: CASSPAGTGDTGELFF; CDR3 DNA: TGTGCCAGCTCCCCCGCCGGGACAGGGGACACCGGGGAGCTGTTTTTT
J gene: TRBJ2-7; clone size: -; V gene: TRBV5-1; D gene: -; CDR3 protein: CASSLTAASSYEQYF; CDR3 DNA: TGCGCCAGCAGCTTGACGGCCGCTAGCTCCTACGAGCAGTACTTC
J gene: TRBJ2-5; clone size: -; V gene: TRBV29-1; D gene: TRBD2; CDR3 protein: CSVDRLAGAGAQYF; CDR3 DNA: TGCAGCGTTGATCGACTAGCGGGGGCCGGGGCCCAGTACTTC
J gene: TRBJ1-2; clone size: -; V gene: TRBV10-3; D gene: TRBD1; CDR3 protein: CAISLDRGGYPF; CDR3 DNA: TGTGCCATCAGCTTGGACAGGGGCGGCTACCCCTTC